This T cell receptor beta chain is drawn from a study of T cell responses to AZD1222 COVID-19 vaccine (dated by TCRdb to about 2021). Regarding the complete study: AZD1222 recipients with second doses at about 4 weeks or about 12 weeks were pooled, because spike-specific TCR depth and breadth did not differ between schedules. Trial participants were enrolled by age into subgroups of 18-55, 56-69 and 70-plus years, and roughly 150, 30 and 60 TCR-sequenced participants, respectively, were included in these subgroups. TCR sequencing was performed for roughly 250 trial participants, of whom roughly 200 were given two doses of AZD1222 and around 25 were given two doses of MenACWY control vaccine. The study at large found these results: The vaccine-associated CD4 TCRs covered the entire spike protein, and the dominant responses fell in regions 160-218 and 743-854. The 56-69-year group was small, and its depth increase did not reach significance, likely because of low power. Conclusions about previously exposed vaccinees are limited because only six or seven AZD1222 recipients were SARS-CoV-2 seropositive at baseline. No day 14 peak-response samples were available, so repertoires were characterized only after the peak T cell response. Reportedly, almost half of the unique spike-specific TCRs recognized epitopes lying outside the regions that are mutated in the B.1.351 and B.1.1.7 variants. Spike-specific TCR breadth and depth rose significantly after two AZD1222 doses compared with day 0 and with MenACWY recipients. Participants were mostly white British and included more females than males, and it was suggested by the authors that clonal diversity may have been underestimated.

A note on this clone: What antigen it recognizes has not been identified. No much larger clone is present one base from it, and per-base qualities are unavailable.

The CDR3 regions of human TCRbeta chains were analyzed by immunosequencing. In the original analysis: TCRs in the repertoires were matched against a reference library of SARS-CoV-2-specific TCRs that had been generated with the MIRA antigen-specificity platform. Breadth meant the fraction of unique TCRs that were SARS-CoV-2-associated, whereas depth meant the fraction of total T cells that were SARS-CoV-2-associated. Using the MIRA data, every spike-specific TCR was mapped to the spike region that the TCR reacted to and assigned to either a CD4 or a CD8 class. Log10-transformed breadth and depth values were compared by one-way ANOVA with Sidak's multiple comparisons tests. TCRdb limited this immuneACCESS table to in-frame rearrangements with V and J called. A share of clones is missing; checked studies link under half to unresolved V genes, and the rest is unexplained. The V and J calls and clone size were taken over from that table, and D and trimming were inferred from the DNA. This sample holds more than 65,000 clones; around four fifths were observed only once. Of the sample, 21% is held by the ten largest clones.

Reading the label with the study, this specimen's time point is: baseline before first vaccination. The vaccinee samples were drawn from two UK trials, COV001 and COV002, one of which was a single-blind randomized controlled phase 2/3 trial testing AZD1222 (ChAdOx1 nCoV-19) in healthy adults. For TCRbeta chain sequencing, PBMC samples were collected from trial participants at day 0 and at day 28 after the second dose. The sequences come from peripheral blood, collected on day 0 of AZD1222 vaccination. The receptor was derived from an adult in good health.

The CDR3 protein: CASSFVGGRVDTQYF. At the DNA level, the sequence is TGTGCCAGCAGCTTCGTGGGCGGGAGGGTAGATACGCAGTATTTT. The chain couples TRBV11-2 to TRBJ2-3; TRBD2 fits 9 bases in the junction. The CDR3 starts with the cysteine, ends with the phenylalanine, and has 15 residues. The only DNA kept is the CDR3, 45 bases in frame from the first base. The germline V and J ends show losses of 3 bases and 5 bases respectively, and no gene match explains 6 bases of the junction. The germline V gene sets CDR1 to SGHAT and CDR2 to FQNNGV.